The clone carrying this T cell receptor beta chain was detected a few times. Sequencing was performed with immunoSEQ multiplex PCR; in TCRdb, only in-frame clones are kept and a portion is missing. The table records tens of thousands of clones, approximately 80% of them present only once. This entry belongs to a study of blood T cell repertoires in COVID-19. Study overall: Sites in the United States, Italy and Spain provided acute and convalescent COVID-19 samples.

Germline-derived CDR1 and CDR2 are SNHLY and FYNNEI. V shed 6 bases and J shed 4 bases, with 15 bases lying between them. The CDR3 contains 14 residues. The sequenced material came from peripheral blood. The gene calls are TRBV2 and TRBJ1-2; no reliable D call. The TCR comes from a human donor in a cohort sampled during active COVID-19. CDR3: CASRPSAQVYGYTF. The CDR3 nucleotides read TGTGCCAGCAGACCCTCAGCCCAGGTCTATGGCTACACCTTC.